Following are 26 T cell receptor beta chains from one sample sequenced in a study of early T cells in non-severe SARS-CoV-2 infection. TCRdb called the 5' RACE reads again in MiXCR, with one record for every CDR3 protein. The sample lists around 27,000 distinct CDR3 sequences, roughly 9.7% occurring once. The sample comprised whole blood. The receptors here all came from an adult who was a healthcare worker with PCR-confirmed SARS-CoV-2 infection or an uninfected control (not recorded which).

This rearrangement joins TRBV7-2 to TRBJ1-2; 8 bases match TRBD1. J gave up 7 bases and V 0 bases, and 4 bases lay outside the gene matches. The CDR3 is made up of 14 amino acids. CDR1 is SGHTA, CDR2 FQGNSA, per germline. The DNA for the CDR3 is TGTGCCAGCAGCTTAGCGGGACAGGATACTGGCTACACCTTC. Its protein is CASSLAGQDTGYTF.

This clonotype was counted ten times or more. The chain couples TRBV7-3 to TRBJ2-3; D call uncertain. V was cut by 8 bases and J by 6 bases, with 12 bases left in between. This CDR3 comprises 12 residues. CDR1 and CDR2 (germline): SGHTA, FQGTGA. The CDR3 region is CASGLQSDTQYF. CDR3 sequence (DNA): TGTGCCAGCGGGCTGCAGTCGGATACGCAGTATTTT.

There are many counts of this clonotype. The gene calls are TRBV18 and TRBJ1-3; no reliable D call. In germline, CDR1 is KGHSH, CDR2 LQKENI. Trimming took 2 bases from V and 4 from J, leaving 9 bases between them. This CDR3 has 14 amino acids. The CDR3 DNA sequence: TGTGCCAGCTCACCAAAACAGCCGGGAAACACCATATATTTT. It codes for CASSPKQPGNTIYF.

This clonotype was observed many times. The germline gene is not matched at one end of the junction; a read error may be the cause. The CDR3 protein is CASSLMDRGGDTIYF. The CDR3 DNA reads as TGTGCCAGCAGCTTAATGGACAGGGGTGGAGACACCATATATTTT. The chain uses TRBV7-2 and TRBJ1-3; 9 bases match TRBD1. From germline, CDR1 is SGHTA and CDR2 FQGNSA. The CDR3 has 15 amino acids.

This clonotype was counted ten times or more. V gene TRBV18 combines with J gene TRBJ2-1, with 11 bases fitting TRBD2. The CDR3 is 14 amino acids. Unmatched junction bases numbered 3, after V lost 8 bases and J lost 3 bases. Per germline, CDR1 KGHSH and CDR2 LQKENI. The CDR3 loop reads CASRLAGIYNEQFF. The CDR3 coding sequence is TGTGCCAGCCGACTAGCGGGGATCTACAATGAGCAGTTCTTC.

CDR3 region: CASSHPGGGSTDTQYF. The DNA for the CDR3 is TGTGCCAGCAGCCACCCAGGGGGGGGCAGCACAGATACGCAGTATTTT. The rearrangement joins TRBV11-1 to TRBJ2-3; D is tentatively TRBD1 or TRBD2 (7 bases each). The CDR3 is 16 residues long. CDR1 and CDR2 from the germline V gene are SGHAT and FQDESV (reference sequence). V was cut by 5 bases and J by 0 bases, with 15 bases left in between.

The V and J genes are TRBV7-3 and TRBJ1-3; D remains ambiguous. V was shortened by 5 bases and J by 4 bases, with 15 bases between the two germline ends. Germline loops: CDR1 SGHTA, CDR2 FQGTGA. This CDR3 is built from 15 residues. The chain's CDR3 is CASSREGGGGNTIYF. DNA of the CDR3: TGTGCCAGCAGCCGGGAGGGAGGTGGAGGAAACACCATATATTTT. The full variable domain, rest sourced from reference TRBV7-3 and TRBJ1-3, is GAGVSQTPSNKVTEKGKYVELRCDPISGHTALYWYRQSLGQGPEFLIYFQGTGAADDSGLPNDRFFAVRPEGSVSTLKIQRTERGDSAVYLCASSREGGGGNTIYFGEGSWLTVV.

V and J are TRBV20-1 and TRBJ2-3; no reliable D call. Germline V CDR1 and CDR2: DFQATT, SNEGSKA (reference sequence). Trimming stripped 2 bases from V and 2 bases from J, with 11 bases between. The CDR3 covers 14 residues. This CDR3 reads CSARYPPDTDTQYF. The CDR3 DNA sequence: TGCAGTGCTAGATACCCGCCGGACACAGATACGCAGTATTTT.

The rearrangement joins TRBV11-2 to TRBJ1-6; no firm D call. With 4 bases removed from V and 9 bases from J, the gap between germline ends came to 4 bases. CDR3 length equals 11 residues. Germline-derived CDR1 and CDR2 are SGHAT and FQNNGV. CDR3: CASSSSSPLHF. The CDR3 nucleotides read TGTGCCAGCAGCTCTAGTTCACCCCTCCACTTT.

This clonotype was counted at least ten times. J is TRBJ1-1 and V is TRBV5-1; D gene unclear. Germline CDR1 reads SGHRS; CDR2 reads YFSETQ. The CDR3 is made up of 13 amino acids. The V gene lost 7 bases and the J gene lost 4 bases, with 14 bases spanning the gap. The DNA of the CDR3 is TGCGCCAGCTCTGAGGGCCCGGGCACTGAAGCTTTCTTT. Its translation is CASSEGPGTEAFF.

This clonotype has at least ten counts. V gene TRBV7-2 combines with J gene TRBJ2-5, with D perhaps TRBD1 (5 bases). Trimming left V 5 bases short and J 1 base short, with 17 bases between. Per germline, CDR1 SGHTA and CDR2 FQGNSA. This CDR3 region has 16 residues. The CDR3 DNA follows: TGTGCCAGCAGCGGGCCTCCATTACAGGTCCAAGAGACCCAGTACTTC. This sequence encodes CASSGPPLQVQETQYF.

This clonotype was recorded at least ten times. The chain uses TRBV4-1 and TRBJ2-5; no definite D call. V dropped 0 bases and J dropped 0 bases, with 11 bases sitting between them. Germline V gives CDR1 MGHRA, CDR2 YSYEKL. CDR3 length equals 16 residues. The CDR3 sequence: CASSQDGDWDQETQYF. The CDR3 nucleotides are TGCGCCAGCAGCCAAGATGGGGATTGGGACCAAGAGACCCAGTACTTC.

This clonotype appeared many times. J is TRBJ2-4 and V is TRBV29-1; perhaps TRBD1 as D (5 bases). Germline values: CDR1 SQVTM, CDR2 ANQGSEA. The CDR3 covers 12 residues. Between the trimmed V and J ends, which lost 4 bases and 5 bases, there was a span of 9 bases. The CDR3 DNA sequence: TGCAGCGTTGCGGAACAGGAAAACATTCAGTACTTC. Its translation is CSVAEQENIQYF. Variable domain in full (rest from reference TRBV29-1 and TRBJ2-4): SAVISQKPSRDICQRGTSLTIQCQVDSQVTMMFWYRQQPGQSLTLIATANQGSEATYESGFVIDKFPISRPNLTFSTLTVSNMSPEDSSIYLCSVAEQENIQYFGAGTRLSVL.

This clonotype was seen repeatedly, ten times or more. The chain joins TRBV2 to TRBJ1-4; D perhaps matches TRBD1 (6 bases). The CDR3 has 13 amino acids. V lost 7 bases and J lost 8, with 14 bases in between. From germline, CDR1 is SNHLY and CDR2 FYNNEI. As DNA, the CDR3 is TGTGCCAGCACTCGACAGGAGAAGGAAAAACTGTTTTTT. This sequence encodes CASTRQEKEKLFF.

In its sample, this clonotype was seen many times. The rearrangement links TRBV6-2 or TRBV6-3 to TRBJ1-1, with 10 bases identical to TRBD1. The CDR3 loop spans 14 amino acids. V lost 5 bases to trimming and J lost 5 bases; unmatched junction nucleotides: 5. Germline CDR1 and CDR2: MNHEY and SVGEGT. DNA for the CDR3: TGTGCCAGCAGTAGACCGGGACAGGGGACTGAAGCTTTCTTT. Its protein product is CASSRPGQGTEAFF.

At least ten counts were recorded for this clonotype. This chain uses TRBV27 with TRBJ1-1; a weak D match, TRBD1 (5 bases). CDR3 length equals 16 residues. V was clipped by 6 bases and J by 1 base, with 18 bases between them. Germline assignment: CDR1 MNHEY and CDR2 SMNVEV (reference sequence). The CDR3 loop is CASRILQGRANTEAFF. The CDR3, as DNA: TGTGCCAGCAGAATCCTCCAGGGCAGGGCGAACACTGAAGCTTTCTTT.

This chain uses TRBV6-5 with TRBJ2-7; D is possibly TRBD1 (5 bases). V lost 6 bases and J lost 5, with 20 bases in between. Germline values: CDR1 MNHEY, CDR2 SVGAGI. The CDR3 contains 15 residues. The CDR3 reads CASSDLGQGLDEQYF. The CDR3 nucleotides read TGTGCCAGCAGCGACCTGGGGCAGGGCCTGGACGAGCAGTACTTC.

The sample holds many counts of this clonotype. The V call is TRBV19, the J call TRBJ2-1; 7 bases fit TRBD2. J lost 0 bases, V lost 4 bases, and 9 bases had no gene match. CDR1 and CDR2 from the germline V gene are LNHDA and SQIVND (reference sequence). There are 17 residues in the CDR3. The chain's CDR3 is CASSTPPGLISYNEQFF. DNA for the CDR3: TGTGCCAGTAGTACTCCCCCGGGACTAATCTCCTACAATGAGCAGTTCTTC.

The chain recombines TRBV29-1 with TRBJ2-3; no firm D call. The CDR3 covers 12 residues. Trimming stripped 4 bases from V and 1 base from J, with 6 bases between. CDR1 and CDR2 from the germline V gene are SQVTM and ANQGSEA. CDR3 nucleotide sequence: TGCAGCGTTGTTCGTGGCACAGATACGCAGTATTTT. Translation: CSVVRGTDTQYF.

As regards this clonotype: A much larger clone is a single base away; this may be a read error. The chain combines TRBV7-9 with TRBJ1-4, with 7 positions matching TRBD1. Germline V lookup: CDR1 SEHNR, CDR2 FQNEAQ (reference sequence). The CDR3 covers 15 residues. The CDR3 reads CASSPRQGGGEKLYF. CDR3 coding DNA: TGTGCCAGCAGCCCCCGACAGGGAGGTGGAGAAAAACTGTATTTT.

This clonotype showed up many times. This sequence joins TRBV7-8 and TRBJ2-7; 7 positions agree with TRBD1. This CDR3 has 12 amino acids. In germline, CDR1 is SGHVS, CDR2 FQNEAQ. V gave up 3 bases and J gave up 7 bases; unmatched junction bases: 3. Here the CDR3 reads CASSFGTAEQYF. For the CDR3, the DNA is TGTGCCAGCAGCTTTGGGACAGCAGAGCAGTACTTC.

This chain links TRBV12-3 or TRBV12-4 with TRBJ2-3, with 9 bases identical to TRBD1. The CDR3 length is 18 residues. After removal of 4 bases from V and 2 bases from J, the junction contained 13 bases not matched to a gene. CDR3 nucleotide sequence: TGTGCCAGCAGTTACCCGGGGACAGGGTTCTGGGCCACAGATACGCAGTATTTT. Amino acid sequence: CASSYPGTGFWATDTQYF.

This clonotype occurred many times. The gene calls are TRBV5-1 and TRBJ1-1; TRBD1 might be the D (5 bases). Trimming shortened V by 3 bases and J by 5 bases, and 17 bases separated the two germline ends. The length of the CDR3 is 15 residues. Germline V gene lookup returns CDR1 SGHRS and CDR2 YFSETQ. The CDR3 DNA is TGCGCCAGCAGCTATCGGGACCTCCTGGGGACTGAAGCTTTCTTT. Protein product: CASSYRDLLGTEAFF. Looking up the rest from reference TRBV5-1 and TRBJ1-1 gives the full variable domain: KAGVTQTPRYLIKTRGQQVTLSCSPISGHRSVSWYQQTPGQGLQFLFEYFSETQRNKGNFPGRFSGRQFSNSRSEMNVSTLELGDSALYLCASSYRDLLGTEAFFGQGTRLTVV.

This clonotype was recorded many times. The V call is TRBV7-2, the J call TRBJ1-4; D is perhaps TRBD1 (5 bases). Trimming removed 5 bases at V and 10 bases at J, with 17 bases between. CDR3 length: 14 amino acids. Germline V CDR1 and CDR2: SGHTA, FQGNSA. Here the CDR3 reads CASSRETGVGKLFF. CDR3 DNA: TGTGCCAGCAGCCGAGAAACAGGCGTAGGAAAACTGTTTTTT.

The chain combines TRBV19 with TRBJ1-1, with TRBD1 identical over 7 bases. The germline gives CDR1 LNHDA, CDR2 SQIVND (reference sequence). With V trimmed by 6 bases and J by 4 bases, 11 bases remained unmatched. This CDR3 contains 15 residues. CDR3 loop: CASSYGDREATEAFF. CDR3 nucleotide sequence: TGTGCCAGTAGCTATGGAGACAGGGAGGCCACTGAAGCTTTCTTT.

This clonotype was seen more than once but under ten times. The rearrangement uses TRBV5-3 and TRBJ2-1; 12 positions match TRBD2. TRBV5-3 is an ORF for which the function is uncertain. J lost 7 bases, V lost 4 bases, and 6 bases had no gene match. The CDR3 totals 15 residues. CDR3: CARSLTSGGRNEQFF. CDR3 DNA: TGTGCCAGAAGCCTGACTAGCGGGGGAAGAAATGAGCAGTTCTTC.